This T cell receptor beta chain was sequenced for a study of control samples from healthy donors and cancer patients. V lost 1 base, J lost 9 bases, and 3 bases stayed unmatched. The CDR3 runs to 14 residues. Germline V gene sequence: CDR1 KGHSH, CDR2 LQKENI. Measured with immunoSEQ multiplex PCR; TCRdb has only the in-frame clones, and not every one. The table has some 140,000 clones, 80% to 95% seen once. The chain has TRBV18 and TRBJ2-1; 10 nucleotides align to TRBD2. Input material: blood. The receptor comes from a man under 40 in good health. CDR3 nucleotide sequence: TGTGCCAGCTCACCACTAGCGGGAGGATTTGAGCAGTTCTTC. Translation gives CASSPLAGGFEQFF.